Each of the 22 T cell receptor beta chains below was sequenced from the same sample in a study of blood T cell repertoires in COVID-19. Profiling relied on immunoSEQ multiplex PCR, and the TCRdb table lists in-frame clones only, not all of them. The table records about 200,000 clones, approximately 83% of them present only once. The specimen sequenced was PBMCs or T cells enriched from blood (not recorded which). These receptors all come from a woman between 35 and 50 years old with acute COVID-19.

The rearrangement links TRBV2 to TRBJ1-5; 7 bases are shared with TRBD1. J was trimmed by 6 bases and V by 4 bases; bases with no gene match: 6. This CDR3 region has 14 residues. CDR1 is SNHLY, CDR2 FYNNEI, per germline. The CDR3 here is CASSVEGGGQPQHF. Here the CDR3 DNA reads TGTGCCAGCAGTGTGGAAGGGGGCGGTCAGCCCCAGCATTTT.

This clone was seen once. This sequence joins TRBV19 and TRBJ2-1, with D possibly being TRBD1 (7 bases). The CDR3 has 14 residues. Trimming removed 7 bases at V and 7 bases at J, with 17 bases between. In germline, CDR1 is LNHDA, CDR2 SQIVND (reference sequence). CDR3 region: CASKEGAQLNEQFF. In DNA, the CDR3 is TGTGCCAGTAAGGAGGGGGCCCAACTAAATGAGCAGTTCTTC.

V gene TRBV4-3 combines with J gene TRBJ2-7, with 9 bases identical to TRBD1. V trimming: 4 bases; J trimming: 6 bases; junction bases outside the gene matches: 4. The length of the CDR3 is 13 residues. Looked up from germline, CDR1 is LGHNA and CDR2 is YSLEER. Written as DNA, the CDR3 is TGCGCCAGCAGCCGGGACAGGGTTAGCGAGCAGTACTTC. As protein: CASSRDRVSEQYF.

The chain uses TRBV27 and TRBJ1-1, with D hard to call. Trimming removed 6 bases from V and 1 base from J, with 9 bases in between. The CDR3 length is 13 residues. Germline assignment: CDR1 MNHEY and CDR2 SMNVEV (reference sequence). This chain's CDR3 is CASSFSRNTEAFF. The DNA of the CDR3 is TGTGCCAGCAGCTTTTCGAGGAACACTGAAGCTTTCTTT.

The genes are TRBV29-1 and TRBJ2-1, with D tentatively TRBD2 (6 bases). Trimming cost V 5 bases and J 0 bases, with 17 bases left between them. CDR1 and CDR2 (germline): SQVTM, ANQGSEA. The CDR3 is 16 residues long. The CDR3 loop is CSVLGAGGSSYNEQFF. The CDR3 coding sequence is TGCAGCGTTCTAGGAGCTGGAGGGAGCTCCTACAATGAGCAGTTCTTC.

This rearrangement joins TRBV2 to TRBJ2-3, with D perhaps TRBD1 (6 bases). This CDR3 has 15 amino acids. With 7 bases removed from V and 6 bases from J, the gap between germline ends came to 20 bases. From germline, CDR1 is SNHLY and CDR2 FYNNEI. This chain's CDR3 is CASKREQGNTDTQYF. The CDR3 DNA is TGTGCCAGCAAAAGGGAGCAGGGGAATACGGATACGCAGTATTTT.

The chain combines TRBV7-3 with TRBJ2-1; possibly TRBD2 for D (5 bases). The V end was cut by 2 bases, the J end by 7 bases, with 9 bases between. CDR3 length: 13 residues. Germline CDR1 and CDR2: SGHTA and FQGTGA. The CDR3 coding sequence is TGTGCCAGCAGCTTAGCCCAGCGGAATGAGCAGTTCTTC. Translating it yields CASSLAQRNEQFF.

The chain is built from TRBV27 and TRBJ2-3; a possible D gene is TRBD2 (5 bases). Trimming pared 5 bases from V and 6 bases from J, leaving 18 bases between. Germline CDR1 MNHEY, CDR2 SMNVEV (reference sequence). This CDR3 has 15 amino acids. In DNA form, the CDR3 reads TGTGCCAGCAGTAGAAGAGCGGCCCCGGAGGATACGCAGTATTTT. Translating it yields CASSRRAAPEDTQYF.

The V and J genes are TRBV11-2 and TRBJ1-1; D unresolved. The CDR3 has 12 residues. Germline CDR1 is SGHAT and CDR2 is FQNNGV. Trimming removed 7 bases from V and 6 bases from J, with 12 bases in between. CDR3 nucleotides: TGTGCCAGCAATTCCGGGAGCTCTGAAGCTTTCTTT. Translation gives CASNSGSSEAFF.

The chain uses TRBV19 and TRBJ2-1, with a tentative D call TRBD2 (6 bases). CDR1 LNHDA and CDR2 SQIVND come from the germline V gene (reference sequence). The CDR3 length is 14 residues. Trimming stripped 3 bases from V and 4 bases from J, with 10 bases between. CDR3 sequence (DNA): TGTGCCAGTAGTATGAGACTAGGATACAATGAGCAGTTCTTC. Protein sequence: CASSMRLGYNEQFF.

The rearrangement links TRBV18 to TRBJ2-1; 15 bases align to TRBD2. V lost 7 bases to trimming and J lost 9 bases; unmatched junction nucleotides: 10. The CDR3 contains 16 residues. The V gene's germline CDR1 is KGHSH and CDR2 LQKENI. This CDR3 is CASFLGLAGGVIEQFF. CDR3 DNA: TGTGCCAGCTTTCTCGGACTAGCGGGAGGGGTTATTGAGCAGTTCTTC.

This clone was picked up one time. The gene calls are TRBV6-6 and TRBJ2-7, with TRBD2 matching 9 bases. CDR3 length: 14 residues. Trimming at V came to 5 bases and at J to 3 bases, leaving 5 bases not matched to a gene. Germline loops: CDR1 MNHNY, CDR2 SVGAGI (reference sequence). This CDR3 reads CASSRTSENYEQYF. The CDR3 DNA sequence: TGTGCCAGCAGTAGGACTAGCGAGAACTACGAGCAGTACTTC.

The V call is TRBV29-1, the J call TRBJ2-3, with TRBD2 matching over 7 bases. This CDR3 is 14 amino acids long. Germline CDR1 is SQVTM and CDR2 is ANQGSEA. V lost 5 bases, J lost 2 bases, and 7 bases stayed unmatched. This CDR3 reads CSVSPSGTTDTQYF. The CDR3 bases are TGCAGCGTTTCCCCTAGCGGCACCACAGATACGCAGTATTTT.

V is TRBV7-9 and J is TRBJ2-7; 11 nucleotides align to TRBD1. With V trimmed by 3 bases and J by 0 bases, 7 bases remained unmatched. CDR1 and CDR2 from the germline V gene are SEHNR and FQNEAQ (reference sequence). This CDR3 contains 17 residues. The CDR3 loop reads CASSFPGQGGSSYEQYF. CDR3 coding DNA: TGTGCCAGCAGCTTCCCGGGACAGGGGGGGAGCTCCTACGAGCAGTACTTC.

This chain joins TRBV29-1 and TRBJ2-7, with TRBD2 matching over 9 bases. The trim removed 4 bases at V and 6 bases at J, leaving 7 bases unmatched. The CDR3 extends over 13 amino acids. CDR1 SQVTM and CDR2 ANQGSEA come from the germline V gene. The CDR3 region is CSVGTRRGGEQYF. CDR3 DNA sequence: TGCAGCGTTGGGACCCGGCGGGGGGGCGAGCAGTACTTC.

This chain links TRBV14 with TRBJ1-1; 7 bases are a match to TRBD1. CDR1 is SGHDN and CDR2 is FVKESK in the germline V gene. CDR3 length equals 13 residues. The ends lost 7 bases at V and 8 bases at J; junction bases unmatched: 10. CDR3 protein: CASTRAGGIEAFF. The CDR3 DNA is TGTGCCAGCACAAGGGCAGGGGGAATAGAAGCTTTCTTT.

This chain joins TRBV6-2 or TRBV6-3 and TRBJ1-2; D possibly corresponds to TRBD1 (6 bases). V lost 6 bases and J lost 4, with 15 bases in between. This CDR3 is built from 14 residues. In germline, CDR1 is MNHEY, CDR2 SVGEGT. The DNA for the CDR3 is TGTGCCAGCAGCCACATGCGACAGGTCTATGGCTACACCTTC. Its protein is CASSHMRQVYGYTF.

The V gene is TRBV5-1, the J gene TRBJ2-7, with D maybe TRBD1 (7 bases). The V end lost 6 bases, the J end lost 2 bases, and 21 bases lay between the germline ends. Germline V gene sequence: CDR1 SGHRS, CDR2 YFSETQ. The CDR3 totals 16 residues. Here the CDR3 DNA reads TGCGCCAGCACCCCGGCCGCGGGACAGCAAACCTACGAGCAGTACTTC. It specifies CASTPAAGQQTYEQYF.

The chain carries TRBV6-5 and TRBJ1-2, with TRBD1 matching 11 bases. The V and J ends lost 4 bases and 3 bases, in that order; junction bases with no gene match: 1. Per germline, CDR1 MNHEY and CDR2 SVGAGI. The length of the CDR3 is 14 residues. The CDR3, as DNA: TGTGCCAGCAGTTGGACAGGGGGCGACTATGGCTACACCTTC. It specifies CASSWTGGDYGYTF.

This clone was observed a single time. This chain uses TRBV19 with TRBJ1-3, with 7 bases matching TRBD1. Trimming removed 1 base from V and 2 bases from J; junction bases left unmatched: 2. From germline, CDR1 is LNHDA and CDR2 SQIVND (reference sequence). The CDR3 is 15 amino acids. CDR3 sequence reads: CASSIGQGAGNTIYF. The CDR3 DNA sequence: TGTGCCAGTAGTATAGGCCAGGGGGCTGGAAACACCATATATTTT.

This clone has a handful of counts. The chain couples TRBV9 to TRBJ2-1; TRBD2 aligns across 12 bases. The CDR3 sequence is 15 residues long. Germline V gene data show CDR1 as SGDLS and CDR2 as YYNGEE. The trim removed 3 bases at V and 7 bases at J, leaving 5 bases unmatched. The CDR3 sequence is CASSASSGRVNEQFF. CDR3 coding DNA: TGTGCCAGCAGCGCCTCTAGCGGGAGGGTAAATGAGCAGTTCTTC.

The chain carries TRBV4-3 and TRBJ2-1; 7 bases match TRBD2. CDR3 size: 15 residues. The J segment lost 7 bases and the V segment lost 0 bases, leaving 6 bases of the junction unmatched. Germline CDR1 reads LGHNA; CDR2 reads YSLEER. CDR3 in amino acids: CASSQEGGSFNEQFF. The CDR3 nucleotides are TGCGCCAGCAGCCAAGAAGGCGGGAGTTTTAATGAGCAGTTCTTC.